A selection of T cell receptor beta chains follows, all from one sample in a study of shared clonotypes between healthy human individuals. Sequenced by immunoSEQ multiplex PCR; TCRdb stores in-frame clones only, minus some. The sample has 550,000 to 700,000 clones; around 73% are singletons. The sequenced sample was memory CD4+ T cells sorted from blood. The receptors come from a woman under 40 in good health. The conserved cysteine and the conserved F or W are not part of the CDR3 here. Clone size is not always given. Where it is, it says once, few, many or a class for expanded clones.

>TRBV7-2|TRBJ1-5|.
ASSLAQGRGQPQH
>TRBV29-1|TRBJ1-4|.
SVAGQGATNEKLF
>TRBV15|TRBJ2-1|.
ATSGGRSASYNEQF
>TRBV18|TRBJ1-5|once
ASSPGREATQPQH
>TRBV6-5|TRBJ1-1|few
ASRRTLNTEAF
>TRBV5-1|TRBJ1-1|once
ASSRKSGTMGTEAF
>TRBV28|TRBJ1-3|.
ASSLRGRDRAGNTIY
>TRBV5-4|TRBJ2-1|.
ASSRPDTYNEQF
>TRBV5-4|TRBJ1-2|once
ASTEGGANYGYT
>TRBV19|TRBJ2-7|.
ASSTNGASYEQY
>TRBV28|TRBJ1-5|.
ASSPTPGGSNQPQH
>TRBV7-9|TRBJ1-3|few
ASSPKVDGNTIY
>TRBV5-1|TRBJ2-5|.
ASKSPNSGLGETQY
>TRBV19|TRBJ2-7|.
ASSLRQGYYEQY
>TRBV25-1|TRBJ2-5|.
ASSEYDGREETQY
>TRBV5-1|TRBJ1-1|few
ASSLGASLNTEAF
>TRBV28|TRBJ1-5|.
ASSRDGRFGRQPQH
>TRBV19|TRBJ1-2|few
ASSTLTVNYGYT
>TRBV27|TRBJ2-5|.
ASSPQGRRETQY
>TRBV4-2|TRBJ2-3|.
ASSQDEGQGSDTQY
>TRBV27|TRBJ1-2|.
ASSKENRGGYGYT
>TRBV27|TRBJ2-2|.
ASSSPIQGKTGELF
>TRBV30|TRBJ2-7|once
ASGQDRGFEQY